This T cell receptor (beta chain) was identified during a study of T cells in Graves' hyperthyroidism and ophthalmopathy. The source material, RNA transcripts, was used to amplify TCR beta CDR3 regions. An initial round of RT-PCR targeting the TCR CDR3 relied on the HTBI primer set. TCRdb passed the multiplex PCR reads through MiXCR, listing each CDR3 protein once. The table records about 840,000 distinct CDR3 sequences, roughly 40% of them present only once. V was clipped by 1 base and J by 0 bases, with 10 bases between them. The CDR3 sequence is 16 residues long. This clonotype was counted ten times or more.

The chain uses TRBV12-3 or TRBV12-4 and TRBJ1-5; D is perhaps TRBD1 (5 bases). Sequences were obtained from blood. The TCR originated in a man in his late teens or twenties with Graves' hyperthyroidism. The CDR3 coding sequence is TGTGCCAGCAGTTTAGTGCTACAGGATAGCAATCAGCCCCAGCATTTT. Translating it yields CASSLVLQDSNQPQHF.